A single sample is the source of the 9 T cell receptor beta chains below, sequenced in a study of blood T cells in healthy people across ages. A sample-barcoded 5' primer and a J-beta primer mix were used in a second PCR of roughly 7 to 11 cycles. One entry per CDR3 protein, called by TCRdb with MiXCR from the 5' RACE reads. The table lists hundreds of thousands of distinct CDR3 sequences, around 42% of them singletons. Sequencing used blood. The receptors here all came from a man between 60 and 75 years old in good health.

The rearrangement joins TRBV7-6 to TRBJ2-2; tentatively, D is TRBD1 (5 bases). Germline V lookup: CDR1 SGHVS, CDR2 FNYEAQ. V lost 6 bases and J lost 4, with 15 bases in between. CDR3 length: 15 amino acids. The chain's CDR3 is CASSKGARGTGELFF. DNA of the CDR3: TGTGCCAGCAGTAAAGGGGCCCGCGGCACCGGGGAGCTGTTTTTT.

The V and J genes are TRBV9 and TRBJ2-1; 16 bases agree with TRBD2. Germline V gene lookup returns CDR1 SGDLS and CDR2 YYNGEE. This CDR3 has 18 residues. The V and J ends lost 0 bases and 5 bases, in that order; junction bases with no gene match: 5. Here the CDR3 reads CASSVAPGLAGGHNEQFF. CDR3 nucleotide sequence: TGTGCCAGCAGCGTAGCCCCGGGACTAGCGGGGGGGCACAATGAGCAGTTCTTC.

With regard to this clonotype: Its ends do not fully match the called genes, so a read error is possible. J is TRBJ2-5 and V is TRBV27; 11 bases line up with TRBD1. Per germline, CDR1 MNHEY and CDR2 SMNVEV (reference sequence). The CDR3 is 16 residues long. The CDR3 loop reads CANSLSRTGGRETQYF. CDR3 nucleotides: TGTGCCAACAGTTTATCGAGGACAGGGGGCAGAGAGACCCAGTACTTC.

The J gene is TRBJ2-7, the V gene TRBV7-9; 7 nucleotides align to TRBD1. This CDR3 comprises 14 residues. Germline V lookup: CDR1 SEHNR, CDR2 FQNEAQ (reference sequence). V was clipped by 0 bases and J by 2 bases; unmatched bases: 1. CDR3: CASSLATGTYEQYF. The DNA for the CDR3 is TGTGCCAGCAGCTTAGCGACAGGGACCTACGAGCAGTACTTC.

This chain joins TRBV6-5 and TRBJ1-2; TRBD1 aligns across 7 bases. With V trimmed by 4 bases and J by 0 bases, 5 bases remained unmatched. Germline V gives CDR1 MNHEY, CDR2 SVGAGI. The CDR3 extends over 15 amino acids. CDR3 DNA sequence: TGTGCCAGCAGTTCCCCGCAGGGGGCTAACTATGGCTACACCTTC. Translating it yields CASSSPQGANYGYTF.

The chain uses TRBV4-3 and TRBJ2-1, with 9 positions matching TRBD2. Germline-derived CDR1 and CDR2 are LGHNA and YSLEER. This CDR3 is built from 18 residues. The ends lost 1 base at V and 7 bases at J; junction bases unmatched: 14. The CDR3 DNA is TGCGCCAGCAGCCAAGTCCTCGGGGTTAGCGGGGGAAGAAATGAGCAGTTCTTC. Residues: CASSQVLGVSGGRNEQFF.

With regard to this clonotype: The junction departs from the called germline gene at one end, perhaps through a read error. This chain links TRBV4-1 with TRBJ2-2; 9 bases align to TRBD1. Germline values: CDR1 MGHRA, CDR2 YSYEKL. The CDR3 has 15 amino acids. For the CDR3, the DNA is TGCGCCAGCAGCCGAGGACAGGGGAGTCCCGGGGAGCCGTTTTTT. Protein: CASSRGQGSPGEPFF.

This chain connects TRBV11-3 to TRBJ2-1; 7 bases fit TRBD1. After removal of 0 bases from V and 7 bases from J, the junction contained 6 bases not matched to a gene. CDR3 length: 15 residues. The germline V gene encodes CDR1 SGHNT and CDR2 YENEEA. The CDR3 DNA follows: TGTGCCAGCAGCTTAGAACAGGGGCCAATTAATGAGCAGTTCTTC. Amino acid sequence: CASSLEQGPINEQFF. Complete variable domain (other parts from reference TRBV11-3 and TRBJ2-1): EAGVVQSPRYKIIEKKQPVAFWCNPISGHNTLYWYLQNLGQGPELLIRYENEEAVDDSQLPKDRFSAERLKGVDSTLKIQPAELGDSAVYLCASSLEQGPINEQFFGPGTRLTVL.

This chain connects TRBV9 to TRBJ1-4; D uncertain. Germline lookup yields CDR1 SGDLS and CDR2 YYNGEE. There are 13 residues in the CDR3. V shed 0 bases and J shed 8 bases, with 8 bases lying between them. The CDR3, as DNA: TGTGCCAGCAGCGTAGATAGTGGGGAAAAACTGTTTTTT. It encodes CASSVDSGEKLFF.